One and the same sample provided the 21 T cell receptor beta chains below, sequenced in a study of graft-versus-host responses after intestinal transplantation. TCRdb's table, derived via immunoSEQ multiplex PCR, lists solely in-frame clones and lacks some. Here the sample spans around 20,000 clones, 30% to 40% being singletons. The study plated about 200,000 CFSE-labeled responders with about 200,000 irradiated, violet-dye-labeled stimulators. The source material was alloreactive CD8+ T cells from a mixed lymphocyte reaction culture, sampled before intestinal transplant. Subset specified: CFSE-low proliferating T cells sorted from roughly 6-day pre-transplant mixed lymphocyte reaction (GvH or HvG direction). These receptors all come from a human patient who received an intestinal transplant.

This clone showed up just a few times. The rearrangement uses TRBV2 and TRBJ2-5, with D hard to call. The CDR3 runs to 14 residues. Looked up from germline, CDR1 is SNHLY and CDR2 is FYNNEI. V was cut by 2 bases and J by 5 bases, with 12 bases left in between. The CDR3 protein is CASSEWISEETQYF. For the CDR3, the DNA is TGTGCCAGCAGTGAATGGATAAGTGAGGAGACCCAGTACTTC.

This clone showed up just a few times. The CDR3 is CASSDWGGMTYNEQFF. CDR3 coding DNA: TGTGCCAGCAGTGATTGGGGCGGGATGACCTACAATGAGCAGTTCTTC. V gene TRBV25-1 combines with J gene TRBJ2-1, with a tentative D call TRBD2 (6 bases). Trimming left V 3 bases short and J 2 bases short, with 14 bases between. The CDR3 sequence is 16 residues long. Germline V CDR1 and CDR2: MGHDK, SYGVNS.

This clone is categorized as medium-sized. This chain links TRBV10-3 with TRBJ2-1; tentatively, D is TRBD2 (6 bases). CDR1 is ENHRY, CDR2 SYGVKD, per germline. Trimming removed 7 bases at V and 2 bases at J, with 15 bases between. The CDR3 consists of 15 residues. DNA of the CDR3: TGTGCCATCAAGGGGACGGGCGGGGCCTACAATGAGCAGTTCTTC. It translates to CAIKGTGGAYNEQFF.

The J gene is TRBJ2-1, the V gene TRBV4-1; 9 nucleotides line up with TRBD1. The CDR3 has 14 residues. The germline V gene has CDR1 MGHRA and CDR2 YSYEKL. With 8 bases clipped from V and 4 bases from J, the junction kept 6 bases outside the gene matches. CDR3 bases: TGCGCCAGCCTAGGGGACAGGGTGTACAATGAGCAGTTCTTC. Amino acid sequence: CASLGDRVYNEQFF.

This clone was counted between two and nine times. The V gene is TRBV7-9, the J gene TRBJ2-7, with D uncertain. This CDR3 region has 15 residues. Germline V lookup: CDR1 SEHNR, CDR2 FQNEAQ (reference sequence). V was pared by 2 bases and J by 3 bases, with 14 bases between. Here the CDR3 DNA reads TGTGCCAGCAGCTTACTCACCTTGGGGAACTACGAGCAGTACTTC. Translated: CASSLLTLGNYEQYF.

The chain has TRBV6-9 and TRBJ2-7; 7 nucleotides line up with TRBD1. Trimming at V came to 4 bases and at J to 7 bases, leaving 13 bases not matched to a gene. CDR3 size: 15 residues. The germline gives CDR1 MNHGY, CDR2 SVAAGI. CDR3 in DNA: TGTGCCAGCAGTTTACAGGGGTCCCTCACTAGGGAGCAGTACTTC. It codes for CASSLQGSLTREQYF.

V usage is TRBV28 and J usage is TRBJ2-7; D is undetermined. Trimming took 2 bases from V and 6 from J, leaving 11 bases between them. The CDR3 consists of 13 residues. Germline V lookup: CDR1 MDHEN, CDR2 SYDVKM. The CDR3 reads CASSLGRATEQYF. The CDR3, as DNA: TGTGCCAGCAGTTTAGGCCGGGCCACCGAGCAGTACTTC.

This chain joins TRBV6-5 and TRBJ2-1; D gene uncertain. V shed 2 bases and J shed 2 bases, with 4 bases lying between them. Germline-derived CDR1 and CDR2 are MNHEY and SVGAGI. CDR3 length: 13 residues. This CDR3 is CASSYRAYNEQFF. As DNA, the CDR3 is TGTGCCAGCAGTTACAGGGCCTACAATGAGCAGTTCTTC.

This clone was detected a few times. This chain links TRBV7-6 with TRBJ2-1; 7 nucleotides align to TRBD1. This CDR3 is built from 14 residues. V gave up 5 bases and J gave up 3 bases; unmatched junction bases: 4. Germline V gives CDR1 SGHVS, CDR2 FNYEAQ. The CDR3 region is CASSARDSYNEQFF. The CDR3 DNA follows: TGTGCCAGCAGCGCCCGGGACAGCTACAATGAGCAGTTCTTC.

This clone was counted only a few times. CDR3 protein: CASSLVAQVHDTQYF. CDR3 sequence (DNA): TGTGCCAGCAGCTTAGTTGCACAGGTGCATGATACGCAGTATTTT. The V call is TRBV13, the J call TRBJ2-3; TRBD1 might be the D (5 bases). CDR1 is PRHDT and CDR2 is FYEKMQ in the germline V gene (reference sequence). V shed 1 base and J shed 6 bases, with 14 bases lying between them. This CDR3 spans 15 amino acids. Supplemented by reference TRBV13 and TRBJ2-3, the full variable domain reads AAGVIQSPRHLIKEKRETATLKCYPIPRHDTVYWYQQGPGQDPQFLISFYEKMQSDKGSIPDRFSAQQFSDYHSELNMSSLELGDSALYFCASSLVAQVHDTQYFGPGTRLTVL.

This clone was counted a few times. The chain has TRBV2 and TRBJ2-7; D unresolved. CDR1 and CDR2 (germline): SNHLY, FYNNEI. The CDR3 is 12 amino acids. The germline V and J ends were trimmed by 5 bases and 4 bases, with 9 bases remaining between them. This CDR3 reads CASSPSPYEQYF. The CDR3, as DNA: TGTGCCAGCAGTCCCTCCCCTTACGAGCAGTACTTC.

This clone was seen a few times. This CDR3 reads CASSLGRDRDSSTDTQYF. The DNA for the CDR3 is TGTGCCAGCAGCTTAGGTAGGGACAGGGACTCTAGCACAGATACGCAGTATTTT. The gene calls are TRBV11-2 and TRBJ2-3, with 9 bases fitting TRBD1. V shed 1 base, J shed 0 bases, and the junction held 8 bases outside the gene matches. Germline CDR1 is SGHAT and CDR2 is FQNNGV. The length of the CDR3 is 18 residues.

The J gene is TRBJ2-7, the V gene TRBV5-1; 8 bases are shared with TRBD1. The trim removed 3 bases at V and 5 bases at J, leaving 7 bases unmatched. The CDR3 loop spans 14 amino acids. Looked up from germline, CDR1 is SGHRS and CDR2 is YFSETQ. As DNA, the CDR3 is TGCGCCAGCAGCTGGGGGACAGGAGAGAACGAGCAGTACTTC. The encoded protein is CASSWGTGENEQYF.

This clone was seen a few times. This chain joins TRBV7-9 and TRBJ2-5; D call uncertain. The length of the CDR3 is 15 residues. V was clipped by 1 base and J by 3 bases, with 12 bases between them. CDR1 is SEHNR and CDR2 is FQNEAQ in the germline V gene (reference sequence). DNA for the CDR3: TGTGCCAGCAGCTTAGTTTGGAACAGAAAAGAGACCCAGTACTTC. It yields the protein CASSLVWNRKETQYF.

This clone occurred a few times. The chain links TRBV6-5 to TRBJ2-7; D is perhaps TRBD2 (5 bases). Between the trimmed V and J ends, which lost 2 bases and 3 bases, there was a span of 17 bases. Per the germline V gene, CDR1 is MNHEY and CDR2 is SVGAGI. The CDR3 spans 16 residues. In DNA form, the CDR3 reads TGTGCCAGCAGTTACGGACGGACTGTATCGGGCTACGAGCAGTACTTC. This translates into CASSYGRTVSGYEQYF.

CDR3 nucleotide sequence: TGTGCCAGCAGCGTAGTGTCAGCACAAGAGACCCAGTACTTC. Residues: CASSVVSAQETQYF. V is TRBV9 and J is TRBJ2-5; the D is unclear. This CDR3 is built from 14 residues. The V gene lost 0 bases and the J gene lost 2 bases, with 8 bases spanning the gap. Germline CDR1 SGDLS, CDR2 YYNGEE.

V and J are TRBV2 and TRBJ1-3, with D possibly being TRBD1 (6 bases). CDR1 and CDR2 (germline): SNHLY, FYNNEI. CDR3 length: 15 residues. Trimming took 5 bases from V and 0 from J, leaving 11 bases between them. The CDR3 loop is CASSYREGSGNTIYF. The CDR3 DNA follows: TGTGCCAGCAGTTACAGGGAGGGCTCTGGAAACACCATATATTTT.

This clone occurred a few times. The chain has TRBV5-1 and TRBJ2-5; 7 nucleotides agree with TRBD2. The V gene's germline CDR1 is SGHRS and CDR2 YFSETQ. V lost 4 bases, J lost 3 bases, and 3 bases stayed unmatched. The CDR3 contains 13 residues. The CDR3 sequence is CASSTGLEETQYF. The CDR3 nucleotides read TGCGCCAGCAGCACCGGACTAGAAGAGACCCAGTACTTC. Drawing the rest from reference TRBV5-1 and TRBJ2-5, the complete variable domain is KAGVTQTPRYLIKTRGQQVTLSCSPISGHRSVSWYQQTPGQGLQFLFEYFSETQRNKGNFPGRFSGRQFSNSRSEMNVSTLELGDSALYLCASSTGLEETQYFGPGTRLLVL.

There are a few counts of this clone. The chain combines TRBV6-5 with TRBJ2-7; 7 nucleotides align to TRBD2. The J segment lost 3 bases and the V segment lost 6 bases, leaving 11 bases of the junction unmatched. Germline lookup yields CDR1 MNHEY and CDR2 SVGAGI. The CDR3 is made up of 15 amino acids. CDR3 DNA: TGTGCCAGCAGACCTTTTAGCGGGCTGGACTACGAGCAGTACTTC. It yields the protein CASRPFSGLDYEQYF.

This clone was counted a few times. J is TRBJ2-3 and V is TRBV27; D is unresolved. The length of the CDR3 is 16 residues. V was shortened by 6 bases and J by 2 bases, with 18 bases between the two germline ends. Germline CDR1 is MNHEY and CDR2 is SMNVEV (reference sequence). CDR3 residues: CASSPQLPLFTDTQYF. The CDR3 bases are TGTGCCAGCAGCCCGCAGTTGCCCCTATTCACAGATACGCAGTATTTT.

The J gene is TRBJ1-4, the V gene TRBV9; D is unclear. The CDR3 has 14 residues. CDR1 and CDR2 from the germline V gene are SGDLS and YYNGEE. The V end was cut by 4 bases, the J end by 7 bases, with 14 bases between. CDR3 DNA sequence: TGTGCCAGCAGCCTTGAAGGGAGGGCTGAAAAACTGTTTTTT. The encoded protein is CASSLEGRAEKLFF.